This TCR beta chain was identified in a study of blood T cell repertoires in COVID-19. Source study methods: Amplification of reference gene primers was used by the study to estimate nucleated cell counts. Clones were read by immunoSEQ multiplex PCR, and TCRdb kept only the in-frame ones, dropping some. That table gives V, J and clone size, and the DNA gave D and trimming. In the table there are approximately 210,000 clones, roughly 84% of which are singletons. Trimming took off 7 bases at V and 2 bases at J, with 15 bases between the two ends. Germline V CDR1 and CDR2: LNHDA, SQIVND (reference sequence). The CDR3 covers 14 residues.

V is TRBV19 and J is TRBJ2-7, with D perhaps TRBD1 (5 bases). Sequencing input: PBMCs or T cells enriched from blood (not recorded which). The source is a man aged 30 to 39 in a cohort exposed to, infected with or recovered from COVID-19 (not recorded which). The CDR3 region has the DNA TGTGCCAGTACCCCGGCAGGGATTACCTACGAGCAGTACTTC. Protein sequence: CASTPAGITYEQYF.